This entry lists 27 T cell receptor beta chains sequenced from one sample in a study of T cell responses to AZD1222 COVID-19 vaccine. The protocol was immunoSEQ multiplex PCR, while the TCRdb copy is restricted to in-frame clones and leaves out a portion. This sample has about 120,000 clones, with roughly nine tenths found just once. Sample: peripheral blood, taken on day 0 of AZD1222 vaccination. Source of these receptors: an adult in good health.

J is TRBJ2-7 and V is TRBV29-1; D remains unclear. Germline V CDR1 and CDR2: SQVTM, ANQGSEA. Trimming pared 6 bases from V and 3 bases from J, leaving 9 bases between. The CDR3 totals 11 residues. CDR3 protein: CSVKDIYEQYF. CDR3 DNA: TGCAGCGTAAAAGACATCTACGAGCAGTACTTC.

The chain uses TRBV10-3 and TRBJ2-1; 13 bases are shared with TRBD2. Germline CDR1 is ENHRY and CDR2 is SYGVKD. CDR3 size: 16 residues. V lost 10 bases, J lost 3 bases, and 9 bases stayed unmatched. The CDR3 nucleotides read TGTGCCACGGGGACGACTAGCGGGGGGCACTACAATGAGCAGTTCTTC. Translating gives CATGTTSGGHYNEQFF.

The chain carries TRBV2 and TRBJ2-6, with D possibly TRBD1 on 6 matching bases. The CDR3 has 14 amino acids. Trimming removed 6 bases from V and 3 bases from J, with 9 bases in between. The germline V gene has CDR1 SNHLY and CDR2 FYNNEI. In DNA, the CDR3 is TGTGCCAGCAGACAGGGTGGTGGGGCCAACGTCCTGACTTTC. Translation gives CASRQGGGANVLTF.

V and J are TRBV5-1 and TRBJ2-2; either TRBD1 or TRBD2 may supply D (5 bases each). Trimming took off 0 bases at V and 2 bases at J, with 11 bases between the two ends. Germline CDR1 and CDR2: SGHRS and YFSETQ. This CDR3 has 16 residues. The CDR3 region has the DNA TGCGCCAGCAGCTTGGTACCAGGGACCAACACCGGGGAGCTGTTTTTT. Protein product: CASSLVPGTNTGELFF.

This clone was counted a few times. V is TRBV10-3 and J is TRBJ1-1; D might be TRBD1 (5 bases). The V and J ends lost 5 bases and 0 bases respectively, with 10 bases between them. Per germline, CDR1 ENHRY and CDR2 SYGVKD. The CDR3 loop spans 14 amino acids. CDR3 in amino acids: CAISLGGMNTEAFF. The CDR3 DNA is TGTGCCATCAGTCTTGGGGGGATGAACACTGAAGCTTTCTTT.

The chain combines TRBV2 with TRBJ1-1; D is undetermined. The CDR3 is 11 residues long. Germline CDR1 reads SNHLY; CDR2 reads FYNNEI. Trimming shortened V by 9 bases and J by 1 base, and 6 bases separated the two germline ends. CDR3 in amino acids: CARQKNTEAFF. For the CDR3, the DNA is TGTGCCAGACAGAAGAACACTGAAGCTTTCTTT.

On this clone itself: A junction end diverges from the germline sequence, so it may reflect a read error. The rearrangement joins TRBV10-3 to TRBJ1-4; 7 nucleotides agree with TRBD1. Germline V gene data show CDR1 as ENHRY and CDR2 as SYGVKD. CDR3 length equals 15 residues. The CDR3 is CAISESTGRNEKLFF. The CDR3 DNA reads TGTGCCATCAGTGAGTCGACAGGGCGAAATGAGAAACTGTTTTTT.

This clone was seen just once. The chain recombines TRBV2 with TRBJ2-7; no clear D gene. V dropped 6 bases and J dropped 3 bases, with 15 bases sitting between them. This CDR3 spans 14 amino acids. Germline V lookup: CDR1 SNHLY, CDR2 FYNNEI. CDR3 loop: CASRSTFLGYEQYF. The CDR3 coding sequence is TGTGCCAGCAGGTCGACATTCTTGGGCTACGAGCAGTACTTC. Looking up the rest from reference TRBV2 and TRBJ2-7 gives the full variable domain: EPEVTQTPSHQVTQMGQEVILRCVPISNHLYFYWYRQILGQKVEFLVSFYNNEISEKSEIFDDQFSVERPDGSNFTLKIRSTKLEDSAMYFCASRSTFLGYEQYFGPGTRLTVT.

The chain is built from TRBV19 and TRBJ2-5, with D uncertain. The CDR3 is made up of 16 amino acids. Germline values: CDR1 LNHDA, CDR2 SQIVND (reference sequence). Trimming took 7 bases from V and 1 from J, leaving 19 bases between them. CDR3: CASKNLPPGLQETQYF. As DNA, the CDR3 is TGTGCCAGTAAAAATCTACCCCCCGGCCTCCAAGAGACCCAGTACTTC.

The CDR3 reads CASSRQGAGEKLFF. The CDR3 coding sequence is TGTGCCAGCAGCCGGCAGGGGGCTGGTGAAAAACTGTTTTTT. The chain combines TRBV7-9 with TRBJ1-4, with 8 nucleotides matching TRBD1. Germline V gene data show CDR1 as SEHNR and CDR2 as FQNEAQ (reference sequence). The CDR3 extends over 14 amino acids. Germline trimming cut 5 bases from V and 7 bases from J; bases unmatched to any gene: 6. The full variable domain, in which reference TRBV7-9 and TRBJ1-4 provide the parts outside the CDR3, is DTGVSQNPRHKITKRGQNVTFRCDPISEHNRLYWYRQTLGQGPEFLTYFQNEAQLEKSRLLSDRFSAERPKGSFSTLEIQRTEQGDSAMYLCASSRQGAGEKLFFGSGTQLSVL.

V usage is TRBV19 and J usage is TRBJ1-6; TRBD1 matches at 7 bases. The CDR3 spans 13 residues. Per the germline V gene, CDR1 is LNHDA and CDR2 is SQIVND (reference sequence). The V and J ends lost 8 bases and 9 bases, in that order; junction bases with no gene match: 7. CDR3 in DNA: TGTGCCAGTTCCCGACAGGGAAGTTCACCCCTCCACTTT. This translates into CASSRQGSSPLHF.

This chain joins TRBV7-9 and TRBJ2-7, with 10 nucleotides matching TRBD1. Losses at the gene ends were 5 bases for V and 1 base for J; bases not matched to a gene: 2. CDR1 SEHNR and CDR2 FQNEAQ come from the germline V gene (reference sequence). The CDR3 extends over 14 amino acids. CDR3 sequence reads: CASSGQGVSYEQYF. DNA for the CDR3: TGTGCCAGCAGCGGACAGGGGGTATCCTACGAGCAGTACTTC.

This rearrangement joins TRBV5-1 to TRBJ2-7, with D perhaps TRBD1 or TRBD2 (7 bases each). Trimming stripped 4 bases from V and 2 bases from J, with 16 bases between. The germline V gene encodes CDR1 SGHRS and CDR2 YFSETQ. The CDR3 runs 15 residues. CDR3 sequence: CASSQGEGHTYEQYF. The DNA for the CDR3 is TGCGCCAGCAGCCAGGGGGAGGGTCACACCTACGAGCAGTACTTC.

V usage is TRBV11-2 and J usage is TRBJ2-5, with D perhaps TRBD2 (5 bases). The CDR3 covers 14 residues. Germline CDR1 reads SGHAT; CDR2 reads FQNNGV. V was cut by 3 bases and J by 7 bases, with 15 bases left in between. CDR3 nucleotides: TGTGCCAGCAGCTTGAGCTCAGCGGAGTGGACCCAGTACTTC. Translating gives CASSLSSAEWTQYF.

This clone was found a few times. V and J are TRBV5-1 and TRBJ1-1; unclear D gene. V lost 2 bases, J lost 5 bases, and 10 bases lay in between. The CDR3 consists of 13 residues. Germline V gene data show CDR1 as SGHRS and CDR2 as YFSETQ. This CDR3 is CASSFNGETEAFF. The CDR3 nucleotides read TGCGCCAGCAGCTTTAATGGCGAGACTGAAGCTTTCTTT.

The genes are TRBV7-8 and TRBJ2-1; unclear D gene. Germline CDR1 and CDR2: SGHVS and FQNEAQ. The CDR3 spans 14 residues. Deletions cut 3 bases from V and 6 bases from J, with 12 bases between. The CDR3 nucleotides are TGTGCCAGCAGCTTTGCAGCCGGGTCCAATGAGCAGTTCTTC. Translation gives CASSFAAGSNEQFF.

The chain carries TRBV2 and TRBJ1-2; no definite D call. Trimming took off 10 bases at V and 4 bases at J, with 16 bases between the two ends. Germline V gene data show CDR1 as SNHLY and CDR2 as FYNNEI. The CDR3 has 13 residues. CDR3 sequence (DNA): TGTGCCACCTCCCCCTCGGCGAGCTATGGCTACACCTTC. Protein product: CATSPSASYGYTF.

This clone is a singleton in its sample. This chain uses TRBV24-1 with TRBJ2-1; 9 bases map to TRBD1. Unmatched junction bases numbered 10, after V lost 0 bases and J lost 8 bases. The CDR3 is 17 amino acids. Germline V gives CDR1 KGHDR, CDR2 SFDVKD. DNA for the CDR3: TGTGCCACCAGTGATTTGGTCGGGGACAGGGACTCTGATGAGCAGTTCTTC. Protein sequence: CATSDLVGDRDSDEQFF.

The chain uses TRBV11-2 and TRBJ1-6, with a possible D match to TRBD1 (6 bases). V was shortened by 6 bases and J by 5 bases, with 14 bases between the two germline ends. This CDR3 is 15 amino acids long. CDR1 and CDR2 (germline): SGHAT, FQNNGV. The CDR3 DNA reads as TGTGCCAGCAGTATACAGGGTATCCATAATTCACCCCTCCACTTT. As protein: CASSIQGIHNSPLHF. Full variable domain (outside the CDR3, taken from reference TRBV11-2 and TRBJ1-6): EAGVAQSPRYKIIEKRQSVAFWCNPISGHATLYWYQQILGQGPKLLIQFQNNGVVDDSQLPKDRFSAERLKGVDSTLKIQPAKLEDSAVYLCASSIQGIHNSPLHFGNGTRLTVT.

This clone has a single count. This chain uses TRBV7-9 with TRBJ1-5; TRBD1 aligns across 7 bases. J lost 7 bases, V lost 4 bases, and 4 bases had no gene match. The CDR3 spans 13 residues. Looked up from germline, CDR1 is SEHNR and CDR2 is FQNEAQ (reference sequence). The CDR3 spells CASSSTGEQPQHF. CDR3 in DNA: TGTGCCAGCAGCTCCACAGGGGAGCAGCCCCAGCATTTT.

J is TRBJ2-1 and V is TRBV19; TRBD1 agrees at 10 bases. V lost 6 bases, J lost 8 bases, and 7 bases stayed unmatched. Germline CDR1 reads LNHDA; CDR2 reads SQIVND (reference sequence). The CDR3 runs to 14 residues. The CDR3: CASSRDRGRYEQFF. As DNA, the CDR3 is TGTGCCAGTAGCAGGGACAGGGGACGTTATGAGCAGTTCTTC.

The chain is built from TRBV11-3 and TRBJ2-1, with D possibly matching TRBD1 (6 bases). The germline V gene has CDR1 SGHNT and CDR2 YENEEA. Trimming removed 5 bases at V and 5 bases at J, with 13 bases between. This CDR3 has 14 amino acids. The chain's CDR3 is CASSPSPGDNEQFF. CDR3 nucleotide sequence: TGTGCCAGCAGCCCCTCCCCAGGGGACAATGAGCAGTTCTTC.

In its sample, this clone was seen once. The chain joins TRBV6-5 to TRBJ2-5; D is undetermined. The CDR3 loop spans 13 amino acids. Germline loops: CDR1 MNHEY, CDR2 SVGAGI. Trimming left V 6 bases short and J 2 bases short, with 10 bases between. DNA of the CDR3: TGTGCCAGCAGAAAGACGATTCAAGAGACCCAGTACTTC. This sequence encodes CASRKTIQETQYF.

The chain has TRBV28 and TRBJ1-5; D remains ambiguous. Germline values: CDR1 MDHEN, CDR2 SYDVKM. The V and J ends lost 6 bases and 0 bases respectively, with 9 bases between them. The CDR3 is 14 amino acids. The CDR3 DNA sequence: TGTGCCAGCAGAACAGAAGATAGCAATCAGCCCCAGCATTTT. As protein: CASRTEDSNQPQHF.

Here the CDR3 reads CAWSVGTPETGELFF. Here the CDR3 DNA reads TGTGCCTGGAGTGTTGGGACACCGGAGACCGGGGAGCTGTTTTTT. This rearrangement joins TRBV30 to TRBJ2-2; TRBD1 might be the D (6 bases). CDR1 is GTSNPN, CDR2 SVGIG, per germline (reference sequence). CDR3 size: 15 residues. Trimming took 0 bases from V and 5 from J, leaving 13 bases between them.

This chain links TRBV6-5 with TRBJ1-5; 8 bases align to TRBD1. The CDR3 sequence is 15 residues long. V shed 10 bases and J 4 bases; nucleotides not matched to a gene: 12. The germline V gene encodes CDR1 MNHEY and CDR2 SVGAGI. The chain's CDR3 is CATSRQGIRNQPQHF. In DNA, the CDR3 is TGTGCCACCTCACGACAGGGGATAAGGAATCAGCCCCAGCATTTT.

The gene calls are TRBV9 and TRBJ1-2, with D possibly matching TRBD1 (6 bases). Trimming took off 3 bases at V and 7 bases at J, with 22 bases between the two ends. Germline CDR1 reads SGDLS; CDR2 reads YYNGEE. The CDR3 is made up of 16 amino acids. In DNA form, the CDR3 reads TGTGCCAGCAGCGGAGGAGATCAACAGGGTCGTACTGGCTACACCTTC. It is translated as CASSGGDQQGRTGYTF.